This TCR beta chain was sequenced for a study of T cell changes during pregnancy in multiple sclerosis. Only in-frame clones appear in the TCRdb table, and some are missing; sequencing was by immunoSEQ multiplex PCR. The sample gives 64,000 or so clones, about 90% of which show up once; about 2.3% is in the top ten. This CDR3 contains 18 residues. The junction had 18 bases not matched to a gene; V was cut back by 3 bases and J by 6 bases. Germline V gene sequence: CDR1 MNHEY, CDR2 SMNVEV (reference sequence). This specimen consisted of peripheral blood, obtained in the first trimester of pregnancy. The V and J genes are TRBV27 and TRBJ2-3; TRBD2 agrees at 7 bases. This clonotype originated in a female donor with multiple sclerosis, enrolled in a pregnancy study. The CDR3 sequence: CASSFLRLGGSNSDTQYF. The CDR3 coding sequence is TGTGCCAGCAGTTTCCTACGTCTTGGCGGGAGCAACTCGGATACGCAGTATTTT.